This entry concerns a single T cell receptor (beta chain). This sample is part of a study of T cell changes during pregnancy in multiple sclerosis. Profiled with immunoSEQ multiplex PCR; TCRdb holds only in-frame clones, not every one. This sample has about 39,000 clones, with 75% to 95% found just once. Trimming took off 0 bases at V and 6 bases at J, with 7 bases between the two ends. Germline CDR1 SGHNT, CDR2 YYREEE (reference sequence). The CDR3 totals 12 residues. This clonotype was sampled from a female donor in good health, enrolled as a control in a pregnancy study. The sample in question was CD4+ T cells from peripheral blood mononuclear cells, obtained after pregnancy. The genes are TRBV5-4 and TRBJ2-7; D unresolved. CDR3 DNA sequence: TGTGCCAGCAGCTTGGATTTAGTCGAGCAGTACTTC. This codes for CASSLDLVEQYF.